The sequence of this T cell receptor (beta chain) was determined in a study of radiotherapy plus CTLA-4 blockade in lung cancer. Overall study results and limits: Blood saw expansion of tumor-derived TCR clones after radiotherapy plus ipilimumab.

The data were produced by immunoSEQ multiplex PCR, yet TCRdb's version contains in-frame clones alone and is incomplete. This sample has roughly 70,000 clones, with 87% found just once. Germline values: CDR1 SGHDN, CDR2 FVKESK. The ends lost 2 bases at V and 10 bases at J; junction bases unmatched: 13. This CDR3 comprises 17 residues. Remarks on this clone: Its antigen is not known.

The specimen was peripheral blood, collected from a patient treated with radiotherapy plus ipilimumab. The chain employs TRBV14 and TRBJ2-1; TRBD2 agrees at 11 bases. The source of this sequence is a human donor with non-small cell lung cancer that progressed on radiotherapy plus ipilimumab. In nucleotides, the CDR3 is TGTGCCAGCAGCCAATATGTAACTAGCGGGAGAGGTGGCGAGCAGTTCTTC. Translated: CASSQYVTSGRGGEQFF.